These 29 T cell receptor beta chains originate from one sample sequenced in a study of T-cell reconstitution after alpha-beta-depleted transplantation in children. Unique molecular identifiers were incorporated into the prepared TCRbeta library. TCRdb passed the PCR reads through MiXCR, listing each CDR3 protein once. The table includes hundreds of thousands of distinct CDR3 sequences, approximately 12% detected once. The sequenced sample was PBMCs, mostly from graft donor cells, obtained 360 days after TCRalphabeta/CD19-depleted stem cell transplant. The receptors stem from a male patient younger than 18 who had a stem cell transplant for acute myeloid leukemia, so the T cells may come from the graft donor.

A word on this clonotype: A read error may account for a junction end that differs from germline. This sequence joins TRBV7-2 and TRBJ2-3; possibly TRBD2 for D (6 bases). The CDR3 is made up of 14 amino acids. CDR1 is SGHTA and CDR2 is FQGNSA in the germline V gene. CDR3 DNA sequence: TGTGCCATCAGCTTAGACGGGAGTACAGATACGCAGTATTTT. It encodes CAISLDGSTDTQYF. Complete variable domain (other parts from reference TRBV7-2 and TRBJ2-3): GAGVSQSPSNKVTEKGKDVELRCDPISGHTALYWYRQSLGQGLEFLIYFQGNSAPDKSGLPSDRFSAERTGGSVSTLTIQRTQQEDSAVYLCAISLDGSTDTQYFGPGTRLTVL.

This clonotype occurred a few times. This chain joins TRBV7-8 and TRBJ2-3; 8 nucleotides line up with TRBD2. J lost 3 bases, V lost 5 bases, and 7 bases had no gene match. Germline V lookup: CDR1 SGHVS, CDR2 FQNEAQ. The CDR3 has 15 residues. The CDR3 is CASSMGLVGTDTQYF. DNA of the CDR3: TGTGCCAGCAGCATGGGACTAGTGGGGACAGATACGCAGTATTTT.

This chain joins TRBV20-1 and TRBJ1-2; tentative D call: TRBD1 (5 bases). The germline V gene encodes CDR1 DFQATT and CDR2 SNEGSKA (reference sequence). Trimming shortened V by 2 bases and J by 0 bases, and 13 bases separated the two germline ends. The length of the CDR3 is 15 residues. CDR3 nucleotides: TGCAGTGCTAGAAACGTACAGGTCCCTAACTATGGCTACACCTTC. Translation: CSARNVQVPNYGYTF.

The chain couples TRBV28 to TRBJ2-3; 9 bases are shared with TRBD1. V was clipped by 6 bases and J by 4 bases; unmatched bases: 8. The CDR3 extends over 15 amino acids. The germline CDR1 and CDR2 sequences are MDHEN and SYDVKM. CDR3 nucleotide sequence: TGTGCCAGCAGAGATTGGACAGGGGAGTCAGATACGCAGTATTTT. Its translation is CASRDWTGESDTQYF.

This clonotype was observed at least ten times. The chain links TRBV5-1 to TRBJ2-7; D may be TRBD1 (5 bases). The CDR3 contains 12 residues. The V and J ends lost 4 bases and 3 bases respectively, with 8 bases between them. The germline gives CDR1 SGHRS, CDR2 YFSETQ. The CDR3 bases are TGCGCCAGCAGCGTCGACAGCTACGAGCAGTACTTC. It translates to CASSVDSYEQYF.

Of note for this clonotype: One junction end disagrees with the germline gene, perhaps due to a read error. This chain joins TRBV11-1 and TRBJ2-7; 12 bases match TRBD2. This CDR3 spans 18 amino acids. Germline loops: CDR1 SGHAT, CDR2 FQDESV (reference sequence). CDR3 sequence reads: CASSLERLAGGPSSEQYF. The CDR3 nucleotides are TGTGCCAGCAGTTTAGAGCGTCTAGCGGGAGGGCCGAGCAGCGAGCAGTACTTC.

The V and J genes are TRBV6-1 and TRBJ2-7, with 7 nucleotides matching TRBD2. The CDR3 is made up of 14 amino acids. Germline assignment: CDR1 MNHNS and CDR2 SASEGT. The ends lost 5 bases at V and 5 bases at J; junction bases unmatched: 9. The CDR3 protein is CASSPAGLPNEQYF. The CDR3 DNA reads TGTGCCAGCAGTCCAGCGGGGCTCCCTAACGAGCAGTACTTC.

The CDR3 DNA sequence: TGTGCCAGCAGTTACCCCCCGCGGGGGCAAGAGACCCAGTACTTC. Its translation is CASSYPPRGQETQYF. This rearrangement joins TRBV6-2 or TRBV6-3 to TRBJ2-5; TRBD2 matches at 7 bases. This CDR3 has 15 amino acids. The V and J ends lost 2 bases and 2 bases, in that order; junction bases with no gene match: 5. CDR1 and CDR2 (germline): MNHEY, SVGEGT.

Many counts were recorded for this clonotype. The chain has TRBV19 and TRBJ2-1; D unclear. Germline assignment: CDR1 LNHDA and CDR2 SQIVND (reference sequence). CDR3 length: 13 amino acids. The ends were cut back, 2 bases at V and 5 bases at J, with 7 bases in the middle. CDR3 sequence: CASSIPPDNEQFF. CDR3 in DNA: TGTGCCAGTAGTATACCTCCCGACAATGAGCAGTTCTTC.

Ten or more counts support this clonotype. The chain couples TRBV12-2 to TRBJ2-7; the table names TRBD1, a call not compared with the DNA. TRBV12-2 is a documented pseudogene. There are 15 residues in the CDR3. The CDR3 sequence: CASRLGQASSYEQYF. CDR3 nucleotides: TGTGCAAGTCGCTTAGGACAGGCATCATCCTACGAGCAGTACTTC.

This clonotype appeared a few times. V is TRBV6-2 or TRBV6-3 and J is TRBJ2-2, with D unclear. The CDR3 runs 11 residues. V lost 11 bases and J lost 1, with 5 bases in between. The germline V gene encodes CDR1 MNHEY and CDR2 SVGEGT. As DNA, the CDR3 is TGTGCCGTCGGGAACACCGGGGAGCTGTTTTTT. It encodes CAVGNTGELFF.

The sample holds a few counts of this clonotype. The chain recombines TRBV5-1 with TRBJ2-5; TRBD1 matches at 7 bases. CDR3 size: 15 residues. Trimming at V came to 0 bases and at J to 7 bases, leaving 9 bases not matched to a gene. The V gene's germline CDR1 is SGHRS and CDR2 YFSETQ. The CDR3 nucleotides are TGCGCCAGCAGCTTGGTTACAGGGGCCCCTTTGACCCAGTACTTC. Residues: CASSLVTGAPLTQYF. Full variable domain (missing parts from reference TRBV5-1 and TRBJ2-5): KAGVTQTPRYLIKTRGQQVTLSCSPISGHRSVSWYQQTPGQGLQFLFEYFSETQRNKGNFPGRFSGRQFSNSRSEMNVSTLELGDSALYLCASSLVTGAPLTQYFGPGTRLLVL.

This clonotype showed up just once. The V call is TRBV4-1, the J call TRBJ1-1; D call uncertain. V was cut by 0 bases and J by 4 bases, with 9 bases left in between. In germline, CDR1 is MGHRA, CDR2 YSYEKL. This CDR3 is 14 amino acids long. CDR3 sequence: CASSQDVELTEAFF. The CDR3, as DNA: TGCGCCAGCAGCCAAGACGTGGAGCTCACTGAAGCTTTCTTT.

This clonotype was seen a handful of times. This rearrangement joins TRBV5-1 to TRBJ2-1; 10 bases line up with TRBD2. V lost 0 bases and J lost 8; bases outside the gene matches: 5. CDR1 is SGHRS and CDR2 is YFSETQ in the germline V gene. This CDR3 spans 15 amino acids. In DNA, the CDR3 is TGCGCCAGCAGCTTGGAGCGGGAGGGCCGCTATGAGCAGTTCTTC. Translation gives CASSLEREGRYEQFF.

This clonotype was recorded many times. V gene TRBV28 combines with J gene TRBJ2-1; D may be TRBD1 (5 bases). Germline CDR1 and CDR2: MDHEN and SYDVKM. The V and J ends lost 7 bases and 2 bases respectively, with 9 bases between them. The CDR3 spans 13 residues. The CDR3, as DNA: TGTGCCAGCATGGGGCCGACCTACAATGAGCAGTTCTTC. Residues: CASMGPTYNEQFF.

J is TRBJ2-7 and V is TRBV5-1, with 8 bases aligning to TRBD2. V trimming: 0 bases; J trimming: 5 bases; junction bases outside the gene matches: 7. This CDR3 comprises 15 residues. The V gene's germline CDR1 is SGHRS and CDR2 YFSETQ. CDR3: CASSLVTGGLDEQYF. The CDR3 DNA reads TGCGCCAGCAGCTTGGTTACGGGAGGGCTGGACGAGCAGTACTTC. Full variable domain (missing parts from reference TRBV5-1 and TRBJ2-7): KAGVTQTPRYLIKTRGQQVTLSCSPISGHRSVSWYQQTPGQGLQFLFEYFSETQRNKGNFPGRFSGRQFSNSRSEMNVSTLELGDSALYLCASSLVTGGLDEQYFGPGTRLTVT.

The chain combines TRBV5-1 with TRBJ2-1; D is ambiguous. Trimming took 4 bases from V and 8 from J, leaving 16 bases between them. The CDR3 consists of 14 residues. In germline, CDR1 is SGHRS, CDR2 YFSETQ. CDR3 DNA: TGCGCCAGCAGCAAGGACCCGGTTCGAGATGAGCAGTTCTTC. Translating it yields CASSKDPVRDEQFF.

The chain combines TRBV28 with TRBJ2-1; TRBD1 or TRBD2 may be the D gene (5 bases each). There are 17 residues in the CDR3. Trimming pared 3 bases from V and 2 bases from J, leaving 17 bases between. CDR1 and CDR2 from the germline V gene are MDHEN and SYDVKM. DNA of the CDR3: TGTGCCAGCAGTTTTTGGGAGAGAACAGGCACCTACAATGAGCAGTTCTTC. This translates into CASSFWERTGTYNEQFF.

This clonotype has ten or more counts. This chain joins TRBV6-6 and TRBJ2-1; D is possibly TRBD2 (5 bases). CDR3 length equals 12 residues. V was cut by 6 bases and J by 12 bases, with 15 bases left in between. Per the germline V gene, CDR1 is MNHNY and CDR2 is SVGAGI (reference sequence). CDR3 DNA: TGTGCCAGCAGGTCAAGTGGGAGTGTGCAGTTCTTC. This sequence encodes CASRSSGSVQFF.

CDR3 amino acids: CAISEREVGYNEQFF. CDR3 nucleotides: TGTGCCATCAGTGAGCGTGAAGTCGGTTACAATGAGCAGTTCTTC. The rearrangement links TRBV10-3 to TRBJ2-1, with D unclear. This CDR3 contains 15 residues. The V end lost 2 bases, the J end lost 4 bases, and 12 bases lay between the germline ends. Looked up from germline, CDR1 is ENHRY and CDR2 is SYGVKD.

This clonotype was recorded a few times. The chain is built from TRBV4-2 and TRBJ2-1; D is ambiguous. The CDR3 spans 15 residues. Trimming took 5 bases from V and 0 from J, leaving 11 bases between them. Germline lookup yields CDR1 LGHNA and CDR2 YNFKEQ. The CDR3 bases are TGTGCCAGCAGCTCCGAGTCCTTCTCCTACAATGAGCAGTTCTTC. Translating it yields CASSSESFSYNEQFF.

The chain has TRBV6-5 and TRBJ2-5; possible D gene TRBD2, 7 bases. V lost 3 bases, J lost 1 base, and 12 bases lay in between. CDR3 length: 15 amino acids. Germline loops: CDR1 MNHEY, CDR2 SVGAGI. As DNA, the CDR3 is TGTGCCAGCAGTTATCTGGGGGGGCGCCAAGAGACCCAGTACTTC. Protein sequence: CASSYLGGRQETQYF.

This clonotype has just a few counts. The chain employs TRBV5-4 and TRBJ2-2; no definite D call. The germline V gene has CDR1 SGHNT and CDR2 YYREEE (reference sequence). The CDR3 sequence is 15 residues long. Trimming removed 2 bases from V and 2 bases from J, with 10 bases in between. The CDR3 nucleotides read TGTGCCAGCAGCTTTGGCAGACTTAACACCGGGGAGCTGTTTTTT. It is translated as CASSFGRLNTGELFF.

This clonotype has only a few counts. The chain combines TRBV24-1 with TRBJ2-5; 10 bases are a match to TRBD1. Germline CDR1 and CDR2: KGHDR and SFDVKD. Unmatched junction bases numbered 6, after V lost 1 base and J lost 5 bases. This CDR3 is 16 amino acids long. CDR3 amino acids: CATSDFGGQGHETQYF. The CDR3, as DNA: TGTGCCACCAGTGATTTTGGGGGACAGGGGCATGAGACCCAGTACTTC.

This clonotype showed up just a few times. This chain connects TRBV28 to TRBJ2-1, with D perhaps matching TRBD1 or TRBD2 (5 bases each). The CDR3 sequence is 16 residues long. CDR1 and CDR2 from the germline V gene are MDHEN and SYDVKM. Deletions cut 2 bases from V and 0 bases from J, with 11 bases between. In DNA form, the CDR3 reads TGTGCCAGCAGTTTACAGGGTGGGGGCTCCTACAATGAGCAGTTCTTC. Translated, it gives CASSLQGGGSYNEQFF.

The chain employs TRBV9 and TRBJ2-7; 9 positions agree with TRBD2. Germline-derived CDR1 and CDR2 are SGDLS and YYNGEE. The CDR3 totals 16 residues. With V trimmed by 0 bases and J by 6 bases, 10 bases remained unmatched. The CDR3 sequence is CASSVGNAGGGSEQYF. In DNA, the CDR3 is TGTGCCAGCAGCGTAGGGAATGCGGGAGGGGGCTCCGAGCAGTACTTC.

This clonotype was detected a few times. The chain links TRBV20-1 to TRBJ2-5, with D uncertain. The CDR3 length is 12 residues. V was pared by 0 bases and J by 5 bases, with 7 bases between. Looked up from germline, CDR1 is DFQATT and CDR2 is SNEGSKA (reference sequence). The chain's CDR3 is CSARDEVETQYF. The DNA for the CDR3 is TGCAGTGCTAGAGATGAGGTGGAGACCCAGTACTTC.

This sequence joins TRBV28 and TRBJ2-5; no firm D call. This CDR3 is 14 amino acids long. Trimming cost V 2 bases and J 4 bases, with 11 bases left between them. Germline values: CDR1 MDHEN, CDR2 SYDVKM. The CDR3 loop is CASSLGYPGETQYF. The CDR3, as DNA: TGTGCCAGCAGTTTAGGCTACCCGGGAGAGACCCAGTACTTC.

DNA for the CDR3: TGTGCCAGCAGTTCCCTTGGCGGGGCGAGGAATGAAGCTTTCTTT. Residues: CASSSLGGARNEAFF. This rearrangement joins TRBV12-3 or TRBV12-4 to TRBJ1-1; possibly TRBD1 for D (5 bases). Trimming took 4 bases from V and 7 from J, leaving 19 bases between them. The CDR3 has 15 amino acids.